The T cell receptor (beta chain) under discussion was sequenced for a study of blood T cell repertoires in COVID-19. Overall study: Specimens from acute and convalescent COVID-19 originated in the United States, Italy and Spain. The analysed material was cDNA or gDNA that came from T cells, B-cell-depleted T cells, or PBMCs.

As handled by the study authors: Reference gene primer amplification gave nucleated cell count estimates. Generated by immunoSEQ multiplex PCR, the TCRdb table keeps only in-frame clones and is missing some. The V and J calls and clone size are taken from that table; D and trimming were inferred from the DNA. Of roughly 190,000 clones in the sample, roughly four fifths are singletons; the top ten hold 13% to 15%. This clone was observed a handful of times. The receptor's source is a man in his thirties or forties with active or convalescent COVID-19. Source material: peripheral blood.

DNA of the CDR3: TGTGCCAGCAGCGCTGCAGGGCGGGGGAAGAACACTGAAGCTTTCTTT. The encoded protein is CASSAAGRGKNTEAFF. This chain connects TRBV9 to TRBJ1-1, with a tentative D call TRBD1 (5 bases). This CDR3 is 16 amino acids long. Germline CDR1 SGDLS, CDR2 YYNGEE. Trimming cost V 3 bases and J 1 base, with 16 bases left between them.